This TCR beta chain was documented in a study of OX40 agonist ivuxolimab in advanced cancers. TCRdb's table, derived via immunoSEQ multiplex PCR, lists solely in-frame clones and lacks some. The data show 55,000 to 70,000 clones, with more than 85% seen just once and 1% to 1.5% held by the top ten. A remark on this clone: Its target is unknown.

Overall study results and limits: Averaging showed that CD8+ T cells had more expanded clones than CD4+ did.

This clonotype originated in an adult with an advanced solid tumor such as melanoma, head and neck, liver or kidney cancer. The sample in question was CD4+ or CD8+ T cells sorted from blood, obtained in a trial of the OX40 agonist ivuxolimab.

The CDR3 coding sequence is TGTGCCAGCAGCATGGGACTGCTAGGCTCTGGAAACACCATATATTTT. This encodes CASSMGLLGSGNTIYF. The rearrangement joins TRBV7-3 to TRBJ1-3; the D gene is possibly TRBD1 (5 bases). Trimming took 5 bases from V and 0 from J, leaving 14 bases between them. Germline assignment: CDR1 SGHTA and CDR2 FQGTGA. The CDR3 extends over 16 amino acids. Looking up the rest from reference TRBV7-3 and TRBJ1-3 gives the full variable domain: GAGVSQTPSNKVTEKGKYVELRCDPISGHTALYWYRQSLGQGPEFLIYFQGTGAADDSGLPNDRFFAVRPEGSVSTLKIQRTERGDSAVYLCASSMGLLGSGNTIYFGEGSWLTVV.